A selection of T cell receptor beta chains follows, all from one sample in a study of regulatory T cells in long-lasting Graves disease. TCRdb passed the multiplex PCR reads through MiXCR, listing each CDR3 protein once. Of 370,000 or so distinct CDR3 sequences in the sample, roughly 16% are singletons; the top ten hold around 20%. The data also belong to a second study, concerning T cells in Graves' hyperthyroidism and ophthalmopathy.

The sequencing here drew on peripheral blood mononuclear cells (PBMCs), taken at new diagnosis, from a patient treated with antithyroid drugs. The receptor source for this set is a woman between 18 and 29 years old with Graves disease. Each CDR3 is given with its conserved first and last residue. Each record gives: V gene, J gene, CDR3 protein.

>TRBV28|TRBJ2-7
CASSSASGVSYEQYF
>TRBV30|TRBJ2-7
CAWSVGLSEQYF
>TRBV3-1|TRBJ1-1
CASMTTGRGTEAFF
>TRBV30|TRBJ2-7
CAWGGPPLAYKQYF
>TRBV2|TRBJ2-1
CASSGTSGRGGYGFF
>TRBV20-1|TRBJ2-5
CSARDVNRGETQYF
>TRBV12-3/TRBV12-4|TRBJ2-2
CASQPTNTGELFF
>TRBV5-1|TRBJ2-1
CASSPRRGLAGRTNNEQFF
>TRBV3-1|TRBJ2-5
CASSQDGGDQETQYF
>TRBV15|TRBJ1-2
CATSRGRTGIDGYTF
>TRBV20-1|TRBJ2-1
CSAKRQGPLVGNEQFF
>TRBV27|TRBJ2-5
CASSLGWRTSSKTQYF
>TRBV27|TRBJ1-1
CASSHPTTNTEAFF
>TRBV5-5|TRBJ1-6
CASSLDRRLSSPLHF
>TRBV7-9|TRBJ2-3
CASRGRGGAPGTQYF
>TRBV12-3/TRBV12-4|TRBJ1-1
CASSALDANTEAFF
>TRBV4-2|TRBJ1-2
CASSQIRDNYGYTF
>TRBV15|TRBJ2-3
CATSRDRSSGSLTDTQYF
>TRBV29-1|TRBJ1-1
CSVHTGRTEAFF
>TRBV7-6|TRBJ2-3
CASSPRVAGTVISADTQYF
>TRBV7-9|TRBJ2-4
CASSLRDLGNIQYF
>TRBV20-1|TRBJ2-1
CSARAQEYNEQFF
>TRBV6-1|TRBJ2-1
CASTEGTGSSNEQFF
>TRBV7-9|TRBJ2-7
CASSRTGSTYEQYF
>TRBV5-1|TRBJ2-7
CASSLETGQSYEQYF
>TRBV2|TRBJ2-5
CASSDLRDQETQYF
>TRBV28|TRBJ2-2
CASSLMTGELFF
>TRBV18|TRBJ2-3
CASSPLGSGVTDTQYF
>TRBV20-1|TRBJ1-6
CSPRGAPNINSPLHF
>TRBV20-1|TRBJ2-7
CSAPGLAGDEQYF
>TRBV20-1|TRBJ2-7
CSAPETGAYEQYF
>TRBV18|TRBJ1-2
CASSPRTYASYGYTF
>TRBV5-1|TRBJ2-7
CASSLVAVSYEQYF
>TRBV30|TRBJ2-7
CAWRPTGTNEQYF
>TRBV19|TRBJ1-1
CASSIARTGRRDEAFF
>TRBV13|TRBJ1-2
CASSLHRGRHYGYTF
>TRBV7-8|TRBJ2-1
CASSLVTGTAYNEQFF
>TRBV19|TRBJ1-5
CASSWARDSNQPQHF
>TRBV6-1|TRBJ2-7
CASSQDPRSSYEQYF
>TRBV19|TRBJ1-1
CASQEDRAAEAFF
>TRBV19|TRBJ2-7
CASAPVHRGSLTQKYEQYF
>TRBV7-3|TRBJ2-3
CASSPGLLTDTQYF
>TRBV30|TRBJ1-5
CAWSAGFNQPQHF
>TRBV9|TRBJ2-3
CASSAFPTSGKDTQYF
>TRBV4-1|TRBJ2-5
CASSQVWGQQETQYF
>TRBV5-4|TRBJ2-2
CASSLATGGTGELFF
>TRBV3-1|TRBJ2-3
CASSQDLAGGTDTQYF
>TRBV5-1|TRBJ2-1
CASSPGLAGGPYNEQFF
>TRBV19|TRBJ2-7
CASTGQGAYEQYF
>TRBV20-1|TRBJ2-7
CSASGTSGDSYEQYF
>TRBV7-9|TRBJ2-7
CASSLADGSYEQYF
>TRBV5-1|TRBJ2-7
CASSAEGQGVRNEQYF
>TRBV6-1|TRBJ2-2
CASSEGEDAVRGELFF